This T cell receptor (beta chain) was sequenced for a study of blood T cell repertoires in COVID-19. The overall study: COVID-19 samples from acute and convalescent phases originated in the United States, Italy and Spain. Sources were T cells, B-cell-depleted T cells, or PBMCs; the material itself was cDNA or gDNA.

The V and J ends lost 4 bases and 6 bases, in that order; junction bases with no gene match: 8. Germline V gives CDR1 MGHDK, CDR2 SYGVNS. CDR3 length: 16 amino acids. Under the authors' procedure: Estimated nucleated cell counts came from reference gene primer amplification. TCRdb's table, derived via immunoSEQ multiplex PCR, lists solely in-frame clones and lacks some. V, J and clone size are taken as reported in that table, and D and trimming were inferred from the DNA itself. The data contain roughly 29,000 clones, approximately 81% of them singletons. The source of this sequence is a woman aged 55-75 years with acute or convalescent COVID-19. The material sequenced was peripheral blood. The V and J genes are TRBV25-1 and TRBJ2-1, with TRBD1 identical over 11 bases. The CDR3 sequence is CASSGTDRGLSNEQFF. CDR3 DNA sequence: TGTGCCAGCAGTGGGACGGACAGGGGGCTTTCCAATGAGCAGTTCTTC.